This T cell receptor (beta chain) originates from a study of cytomegalovirus exposure and HLA in healthy donors. Study observations and caveats: In the approximately 120 validation repertoires, a later analysis found that first-cohort TCR clusters tended to co-occur. The authors enumerated over 150 TCR beta chains as linked to cytomegalovirus.

Sequencing used immunoSEQ multiplex PCR; TCRdb keeps in-frame clones, though not all of them. This sample carries about 160,000 clones, roughly 95% of them seen once, and the ten largest clones take about 0.89%. Separate from the approximately 700-subject first cohort was the approximately 120-subject validation cohort, to which the donors belonged. The CDR3 is 16 residues long. Germline V gene sequence: CDR1 SGHVS, CDR2 FNYEAQ. The germline V and J ends were trimmed by 7 bases and 4 bases, with 22 bases remaining between them. A note on this clone: Its target is unknown.

The receptor's source is a woman between 18 and 30 years old in good health and CMV-seronegative. The genes are TRBV7-6 and TRBJ2-5, with D possibly being TRBD2 (7 bases). What was sequenced was PBMCs. The CDR3 is CASNHPLGQRGETQYF. CDR3 sequence (DNA): TGTGCCAGCAACCACCCGCTCGGACAGCGGGGAGAGACCCAGTACTTC.